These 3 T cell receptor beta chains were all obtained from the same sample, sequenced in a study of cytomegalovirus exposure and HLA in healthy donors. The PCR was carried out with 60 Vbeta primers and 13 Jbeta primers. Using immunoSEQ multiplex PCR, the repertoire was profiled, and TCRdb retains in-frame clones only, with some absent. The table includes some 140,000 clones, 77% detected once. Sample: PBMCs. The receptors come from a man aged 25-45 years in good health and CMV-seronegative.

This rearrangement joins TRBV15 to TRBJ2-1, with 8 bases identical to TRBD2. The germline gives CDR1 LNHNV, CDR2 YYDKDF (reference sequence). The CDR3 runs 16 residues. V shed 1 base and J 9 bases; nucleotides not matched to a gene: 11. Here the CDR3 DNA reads TGTGCCACCAGCAGAGCGGGGGCGGGAGGAGGAGGTGAGCAGTTCTTC. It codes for CATSRAGAGGGGEQFF.

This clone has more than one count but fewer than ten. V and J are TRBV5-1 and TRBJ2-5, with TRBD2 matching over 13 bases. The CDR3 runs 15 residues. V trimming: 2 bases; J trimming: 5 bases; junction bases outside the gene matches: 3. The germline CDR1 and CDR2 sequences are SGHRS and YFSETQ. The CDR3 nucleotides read TGCGCCAGCAGCTTAACTAGCGGGAGGGCCGAGACCCAGTACTTC. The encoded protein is CASSLTSGRAETQYF.

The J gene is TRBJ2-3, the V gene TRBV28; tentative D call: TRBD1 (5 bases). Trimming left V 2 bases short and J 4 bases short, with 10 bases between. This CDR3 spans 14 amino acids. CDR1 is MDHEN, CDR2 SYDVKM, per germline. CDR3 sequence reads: CASSLGSGPDTQYF. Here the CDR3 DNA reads TGTGCCAGCAGTTTAGGTTCAGGGCCAGATACGCAGTATTTT.